This T cell receptor beta chain was sequenced for a study of kidney transplant recipient with SARS-CoV-2 infection. Deletions cut 3 bases from V and 4 bases from J, with 13 bases between. Germline CDR1 and CDR2: SGDLS and YYNGEE. The CDR3 runs to 14 residues. This clonotype showed up many times. TCRdb itself ran the reads through MiXCR, one entry per CDR3 protein. The data contain 200,000 to 300,000 distinct CDR3 sequences, under 35% of them singletons. The V and J genes are TRBV9 and TRBJ1-2; no firm D call. The input for sequencing was a blood sample, taken at baseline and on day 111 from a kidney transplant recipient. This receptor was obtained from a male patient aged 25-45 years who had COVID-19 and was a kidney transplant recipient. Some of the T cells might come from the graft donor. The CDR3 sequence is CASSAQNDVYGYTF. The CDR3 DNA sequence: TGTGCCAGCAGCGCGCAGAACGATGTCTATGGCTACACCTTC.